The clone carrying this T cell receptor beta chain was seen a handful of times. The source of the sample is a study of identical twins. TCRdb processed the 5' RACE reads anew with MiXCR; each CDR3 protein has one entry. Among 1.5 million to 2 million distinct CDR3 sequences listed, roughly a third were seen once. Among all donors, each was a healthy Caucasian. Trimming took 0 bases from V and 0 from J, leaving 18 bases between them. This CDR3 spans 19 amino acids. CDR1 and CDR2 (germline): LNHDA, SQIVND (reference sequence). The TCR sequence derives from a newborn girl in good health. Sequencing was done on a sample of cord blood. The chain links TRBV19 to TRBJ2-1, with D possibly TRBD2 on 6 matching bases. The CDR3 loop reads CASSIEMFPGLSSYNEQFF. CDR3 in DNA: TGTGCCAGTAGTATAGAAATGTTCCCGGGACTCAGCTCCTACAATGAGCAGTTCTTC.